These 3 T cell receptor beta chains originate from one sample sequenced in a study of blood T cell repertoires in COVID-19. Clones were sequenced by immunoSEQ multiplex PCR, and TCRdb holds only the in-frame ones, with some missing. The sample yields under 350,000 clones, approximately 83% seen once. The sample taken for sequencing was PBMCs or T cells enriched from blood (not recorded which). The origin of the receptors is a middle-aged woman with acute COVID-19.

The rearrangement uses TRBV23-1 and TRBJ2-6, with TRBD1 matching 8 bases. TRBV23-1 is classed as an ORF, of uncertain function. After removal of 4 bases from V and 0 bases from J, the junction contained 14 bases not matched to a gene. The CDR3 extends over 20 amino acids. DNA for the CDR3: TGCGCCAGCAGTCTCCGTTCCGGACAGGGAAGGTCCTCTGGGGCCAACGTCCTGACTTTC. Amino acids: CASSLRSGQGRSSGANVLTF.

The chain recombines TRBV9 with TRBJ2-7; 10 bases are shared with TRBD2. The CDR3 totals 15 residues. Germline CDR1 reads SGDLS; CDR2 reads YYNGEE. Trimming took 4 bases from V and 5 from J; bases not matched to a gene: 9. The CDR3 region is CASSFSGRAADEQYF. As DNA, the CDR3 is TGTGCCAGCAGCTTCAGCGGGAGGGCCGCGGACGAGCAGTACTTC.

The rearrangement links TRBV6-5 to TRBJ2-7; D gene uncertain. V lost 5 bases, J lost 0 bases, and 11 bases lay in between. This CDR3 contains 14 residues. From germline, CDR1 is MNHEY and CDR2 SVGAGI. The CDR3 sequence is CASSRGGGSYEQYF. The CDR3 region has the DNA TGTGCCAGCAGTAGAGGCGGCGGCTCCTACGAGCAGTACTTC.